This T cell receptor beta chain was retrieved from a study of blood T cell repertoires in COVID-19. Authors' processing steps: Amplification of reference gene primers was used by the study to estimate nucleated cell counts. TCRdb keeps only in-frame clones here, not all; method: immunoSEQ multiplex PCR. The D gene and trimming were derived from the DNA, and the V and J assignments and clone size from that table. The table records 85,000 to 110,000 clones, 84% of them present only once. There are 14 residues in the CDR3. The V segment lost 5 bases and the J segment 7 bases; nucleotides outside the gene matches: 10. Germline V gene sequence: CDR1 SEHNR, CDR2 FQNEAQ (reference sequence).

This sequence was found in a human donor in a cohort sampled during active COVID-19. V and J are TRBV7-9 and TRBJ2-7, with 8 bases aligning to TRBD1. The sequenced material came from peripheral blood. The CDR3 region has the DNA TGTGCCAGCAGCAAGGGGACAGGCACTGGAGAGCAGTACTTC. Residues: CASSKGTGTGEQYF.